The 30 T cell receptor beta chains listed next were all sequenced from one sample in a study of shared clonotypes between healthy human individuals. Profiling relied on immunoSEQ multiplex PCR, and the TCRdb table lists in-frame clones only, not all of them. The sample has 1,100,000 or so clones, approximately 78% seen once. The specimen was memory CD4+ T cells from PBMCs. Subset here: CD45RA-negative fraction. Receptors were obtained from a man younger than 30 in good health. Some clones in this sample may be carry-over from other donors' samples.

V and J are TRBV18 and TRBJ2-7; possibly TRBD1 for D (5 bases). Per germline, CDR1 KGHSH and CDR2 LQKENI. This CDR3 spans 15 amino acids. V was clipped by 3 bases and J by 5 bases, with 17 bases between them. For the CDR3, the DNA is TGTGCCAGCTCACCGAGAATTACGGACACAAACGAGCAGTACTTC. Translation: CASSPRITDTNEQYF.

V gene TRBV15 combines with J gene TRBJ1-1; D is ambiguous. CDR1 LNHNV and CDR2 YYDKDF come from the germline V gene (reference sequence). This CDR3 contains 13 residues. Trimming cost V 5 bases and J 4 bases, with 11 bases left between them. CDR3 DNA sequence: TGTGCCACCAGCTACGGGGAGGGCACTGAAGCTTTCTTT. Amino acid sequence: CATSYGEGTEAFF.

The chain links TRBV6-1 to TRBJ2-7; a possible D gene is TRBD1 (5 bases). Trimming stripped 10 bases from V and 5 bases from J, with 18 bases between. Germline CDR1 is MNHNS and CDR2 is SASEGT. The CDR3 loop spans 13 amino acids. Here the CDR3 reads CATLLTAYNEQYF. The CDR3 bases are TGTGCCACACTATTGACAGCGTATAACGAGCAGTACTTC.

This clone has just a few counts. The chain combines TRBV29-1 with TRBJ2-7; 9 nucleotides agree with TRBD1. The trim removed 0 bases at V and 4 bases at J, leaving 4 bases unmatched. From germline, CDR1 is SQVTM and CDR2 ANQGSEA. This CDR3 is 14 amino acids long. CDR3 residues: CSVEDGDRVYEQYF. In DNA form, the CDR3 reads TGCAGCGTTGAAGACGGGGACAGGGTATACGAGCAGTACTTC.

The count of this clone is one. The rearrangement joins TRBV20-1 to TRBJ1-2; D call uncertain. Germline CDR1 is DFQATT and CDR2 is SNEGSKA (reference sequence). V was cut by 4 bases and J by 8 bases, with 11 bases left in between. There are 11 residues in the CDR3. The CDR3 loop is CSAKFLAGYTF. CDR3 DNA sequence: TGCAGTGCTAAATTTCTTGCCGGCTACACCTTC.

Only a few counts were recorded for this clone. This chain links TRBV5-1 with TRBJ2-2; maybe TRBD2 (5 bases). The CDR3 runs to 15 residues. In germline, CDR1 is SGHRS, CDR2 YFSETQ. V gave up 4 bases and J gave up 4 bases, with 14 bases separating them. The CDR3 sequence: CASSPSSLGTGELFF. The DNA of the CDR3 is TGCGCCAGCAGCCCTTCTAGCCTCGGCACCGGGGAGCTGTTTTTT.

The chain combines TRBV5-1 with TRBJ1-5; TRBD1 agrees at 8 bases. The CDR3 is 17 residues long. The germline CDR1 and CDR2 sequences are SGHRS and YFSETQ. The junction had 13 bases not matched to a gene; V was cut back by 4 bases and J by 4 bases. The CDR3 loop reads CASSPMAGGPRNQPQHF. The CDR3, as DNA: TGCGCCAGCAGCCCCATGGCAGGGGGCCCCCGTAATCAGCCCCAGCATTTT.

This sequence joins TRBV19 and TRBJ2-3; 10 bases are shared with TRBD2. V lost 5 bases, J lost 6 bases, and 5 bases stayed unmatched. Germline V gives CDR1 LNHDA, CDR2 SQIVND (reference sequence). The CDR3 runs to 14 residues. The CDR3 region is CASSASGRGDTQYF. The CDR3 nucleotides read TGTGCCAGTAGTGCCAGCGGGAGGGGTGATACGCAGTATTTT.

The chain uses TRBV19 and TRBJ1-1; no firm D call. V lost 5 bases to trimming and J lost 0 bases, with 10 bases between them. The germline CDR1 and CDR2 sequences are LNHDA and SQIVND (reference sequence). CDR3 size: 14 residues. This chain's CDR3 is CASSHASMNTEAFF. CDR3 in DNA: TGTGCCAGTAGTCATGCAAGCATGAACACTGAAGCTTTCTTT.

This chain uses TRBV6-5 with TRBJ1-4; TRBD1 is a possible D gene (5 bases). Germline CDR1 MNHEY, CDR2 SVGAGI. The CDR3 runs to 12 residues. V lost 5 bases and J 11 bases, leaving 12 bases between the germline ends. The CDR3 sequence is CASSVSGGKLFF. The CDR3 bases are TGTGCCAGCAGTGTTTCGGGGGGGAAACTGTTTTTT.

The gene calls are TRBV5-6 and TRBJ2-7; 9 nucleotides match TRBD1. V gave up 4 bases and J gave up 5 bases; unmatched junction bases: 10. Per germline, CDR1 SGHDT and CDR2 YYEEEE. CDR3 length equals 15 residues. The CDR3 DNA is TGTGCCAGCAGCGCGGGGACAGGGAGCATCCACGAGCAGTACTTC. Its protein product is CASSAGTGSIHEQYF. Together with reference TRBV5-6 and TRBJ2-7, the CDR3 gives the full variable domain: DAGVTQSPTHLIKTRGQQVTLRCSPKSGHDTVSWYQQALGQGPQFIFQYYEEEERQRGNFPDRFSGHQFPNYSSELNVNALLLGDSALYLCASSAGTGSIHEQYFGPGTRLTVT.

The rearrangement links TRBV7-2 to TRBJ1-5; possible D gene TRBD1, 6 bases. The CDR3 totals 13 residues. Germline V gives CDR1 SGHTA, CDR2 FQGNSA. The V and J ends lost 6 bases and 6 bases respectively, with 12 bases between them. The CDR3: CASSTGTGQPQHF. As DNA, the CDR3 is TGTGCCAGCAGTACAGGGACGGGTCAGCCCCAGCATTTT.

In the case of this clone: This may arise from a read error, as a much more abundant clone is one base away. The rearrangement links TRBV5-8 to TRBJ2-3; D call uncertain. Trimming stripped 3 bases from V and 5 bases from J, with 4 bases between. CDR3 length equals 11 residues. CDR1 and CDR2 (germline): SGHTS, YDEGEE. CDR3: CASSSRDTQYF. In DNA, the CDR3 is TGTGCCAGCAGCTCGAGAGATACGCAGTATTTT. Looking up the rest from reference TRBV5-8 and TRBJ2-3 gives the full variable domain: EAGVTQSPTHLIKTRGQQATLRCSPISGHTSVYWYQQALGLGLQFLLWYDEGEERNRGNFPPRFSGRQFPNYSSELNVNALELEDSALYLCASSSRDTQYFGPGTRLTVL.

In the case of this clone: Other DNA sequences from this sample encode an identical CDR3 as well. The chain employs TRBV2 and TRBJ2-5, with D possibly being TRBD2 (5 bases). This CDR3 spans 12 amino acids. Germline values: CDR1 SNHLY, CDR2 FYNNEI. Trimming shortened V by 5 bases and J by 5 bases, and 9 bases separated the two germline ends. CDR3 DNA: TGTGCCAGCAGTTCGGGCGGGGAGACCCAGTACTTC. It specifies CASSSGGETQYF.

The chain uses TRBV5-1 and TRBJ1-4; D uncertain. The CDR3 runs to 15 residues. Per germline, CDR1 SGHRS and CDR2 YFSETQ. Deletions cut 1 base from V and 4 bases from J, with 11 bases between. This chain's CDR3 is CASSLITGINEKLFF. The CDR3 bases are TGCGCCAGCAGCTTGATTACTGGGATTAATGAAAAACTGTTTTTT.

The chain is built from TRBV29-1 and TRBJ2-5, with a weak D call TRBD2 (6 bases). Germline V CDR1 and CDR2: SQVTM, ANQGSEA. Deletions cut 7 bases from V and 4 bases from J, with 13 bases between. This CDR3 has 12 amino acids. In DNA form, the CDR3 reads TGCAGCGGGAGGGCTCCGGGAGAGACCCAGTACTTC. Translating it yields CSGRAPGETQYF. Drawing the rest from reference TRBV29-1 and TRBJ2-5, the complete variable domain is SAVISQKPSRDICQRGTSLTIQCQVDSQVTMMFWYRQQPGQSLTLIATANQGSEATYESGFVIDKFPISRPNLTFSTLTVSNMSPEDSSIYLCSGRAPGETQYFGPGTRLLVL.

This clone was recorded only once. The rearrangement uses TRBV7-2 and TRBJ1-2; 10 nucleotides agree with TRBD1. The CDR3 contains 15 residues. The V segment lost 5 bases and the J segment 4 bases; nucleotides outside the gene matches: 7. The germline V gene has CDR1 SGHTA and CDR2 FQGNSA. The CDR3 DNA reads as TGTGCCAGCAGCCCAGACAGGGGGCGCCTCTATGGCTACACCTTC. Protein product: CASSPDRGRLYGYTF.

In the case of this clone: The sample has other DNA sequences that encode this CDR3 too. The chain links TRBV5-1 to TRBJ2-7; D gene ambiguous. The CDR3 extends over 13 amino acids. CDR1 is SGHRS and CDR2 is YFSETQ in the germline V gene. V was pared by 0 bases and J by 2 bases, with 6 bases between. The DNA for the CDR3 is TGCGCCAGCAGCTTGGCCGGCACCTACGAGCAGTACTTC. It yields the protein CASSLAGTYEQYF. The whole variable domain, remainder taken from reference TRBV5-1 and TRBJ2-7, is KAGVTQTPRYLIKTRGQQVTLSCSPISGHRSVSWYQQTPGQGLQFLFEYFSETQRNKGNFPGRFSGRQFSNSRSEMNVSTLELGDSALYLCASSLAGTYEQYFGPGTRLTVT.

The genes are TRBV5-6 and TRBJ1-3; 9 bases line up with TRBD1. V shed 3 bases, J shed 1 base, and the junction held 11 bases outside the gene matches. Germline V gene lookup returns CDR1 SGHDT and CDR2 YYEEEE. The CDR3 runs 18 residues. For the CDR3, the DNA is TGTGCCAGCAGCTCGGGACCGGGACAGGGAGTATCTGGAAACACCATATATTTT. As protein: CASSSGPGQGVSGNTIYF.

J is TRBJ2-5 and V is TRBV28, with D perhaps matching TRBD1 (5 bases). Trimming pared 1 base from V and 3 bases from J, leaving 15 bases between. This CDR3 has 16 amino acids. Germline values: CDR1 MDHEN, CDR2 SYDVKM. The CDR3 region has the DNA TGTGCCAGCAGTTTATCAGGGTTTCGAGCCGAAGAGACCCAGTACTTC. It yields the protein CASSLSGFRAEETQYF.

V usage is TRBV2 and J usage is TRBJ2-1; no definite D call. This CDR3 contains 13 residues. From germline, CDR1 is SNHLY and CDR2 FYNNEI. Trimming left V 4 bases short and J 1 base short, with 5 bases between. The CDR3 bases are TGTGCCAGCAGTGGGAGTTCCTACAATGAGCAGTTCTTC. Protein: CASSGSSYNEQFF.

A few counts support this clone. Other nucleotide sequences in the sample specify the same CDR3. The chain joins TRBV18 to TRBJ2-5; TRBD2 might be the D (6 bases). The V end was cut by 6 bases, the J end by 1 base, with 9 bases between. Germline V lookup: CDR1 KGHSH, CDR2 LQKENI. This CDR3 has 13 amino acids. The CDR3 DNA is TGTGCCAGCTCGTCCGGGAGCCAAGAGACCCAGTACTTC. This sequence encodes CASSSGSQETQYF.

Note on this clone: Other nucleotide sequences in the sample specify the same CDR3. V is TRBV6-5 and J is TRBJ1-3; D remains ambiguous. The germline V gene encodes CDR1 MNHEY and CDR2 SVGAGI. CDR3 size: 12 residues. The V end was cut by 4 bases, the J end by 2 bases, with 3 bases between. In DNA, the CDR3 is TGTGCCAGCAGTTCGACTGGAAACACCATATATTTT. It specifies CASSSTGNTIYF.

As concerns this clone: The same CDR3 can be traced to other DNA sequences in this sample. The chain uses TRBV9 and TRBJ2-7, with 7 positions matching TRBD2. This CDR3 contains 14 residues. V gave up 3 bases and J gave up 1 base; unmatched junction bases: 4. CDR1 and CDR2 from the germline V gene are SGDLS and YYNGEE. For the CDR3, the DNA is TGTGCCAGCAGCGCGCGGGAGACATCCTACGAGCAGTACTTC. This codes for CASSARETSYEQYF.

CDR3 protein: CAISESDSYNEQFF. The CDR3 region has the DNA TGTGCCATCAGTGAGTCGGACAGCTACAATGAGCAGTTCTTC. The chain couples TRBV10-3 to TRBJ2-1; TRBD1 might be the D (6 bases). Germline V CDR1 and CDR2: ENHRY, SYGVKD. This CDR3 region has 14 residues. Trimming removed 0 bases from V and 3 bases from J, with 6 bases in between.

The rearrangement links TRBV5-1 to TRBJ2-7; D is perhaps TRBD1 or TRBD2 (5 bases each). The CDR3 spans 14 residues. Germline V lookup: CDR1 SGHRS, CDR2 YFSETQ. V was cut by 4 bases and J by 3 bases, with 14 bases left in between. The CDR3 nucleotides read TGCGCCAGCAGCCCAGGGACCTACCTCTACGAGCAGTACTTC. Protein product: CASSPGTYLYEQYF. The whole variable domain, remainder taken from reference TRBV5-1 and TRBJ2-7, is KAGVTQTPRYLIKTRGQQVTLSCSPISGHRSVSWYQQTPGQGLQFLFEYFSETQRNKGNFPGRFSGRQFSNSRSEMNVSTLELGDSALYLCASSPGTYLYEQYFGPGTRLTVT.

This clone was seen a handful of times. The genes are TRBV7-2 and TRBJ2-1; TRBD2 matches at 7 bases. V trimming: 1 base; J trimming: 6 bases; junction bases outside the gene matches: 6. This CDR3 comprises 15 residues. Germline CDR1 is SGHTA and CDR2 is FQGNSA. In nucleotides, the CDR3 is TGTGCCAGCAGCTTAGTAAGGACTAGGGGCAATGAGCAGTTCTTC. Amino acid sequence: CASSLVRTRGNEQFF.

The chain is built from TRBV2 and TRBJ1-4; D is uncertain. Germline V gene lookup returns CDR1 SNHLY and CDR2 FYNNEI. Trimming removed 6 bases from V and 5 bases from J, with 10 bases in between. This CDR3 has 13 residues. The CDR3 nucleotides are TGTGCCAGCAGGGGTGAAAACAATGAAAAACTGTTTTTT. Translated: CASRGENNEKLFF.

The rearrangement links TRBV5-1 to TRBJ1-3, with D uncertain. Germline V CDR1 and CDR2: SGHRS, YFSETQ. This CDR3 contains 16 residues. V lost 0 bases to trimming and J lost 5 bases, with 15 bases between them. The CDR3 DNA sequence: TGCGCCAGCAGCTTGGCCGGCACTTGGCAGAGAAACACCATATATTTT. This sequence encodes CASSLAGTWQRNTIYF.

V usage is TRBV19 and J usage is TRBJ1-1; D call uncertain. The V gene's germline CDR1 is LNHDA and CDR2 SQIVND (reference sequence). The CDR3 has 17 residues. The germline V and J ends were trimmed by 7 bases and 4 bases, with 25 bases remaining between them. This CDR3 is CASTPGWAGSRGTEAFF. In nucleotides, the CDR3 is TGTGCCAGTACCCCCGGTTGGGCAGGCTCGCGGGGCACTGAAGCTTTCTTT.